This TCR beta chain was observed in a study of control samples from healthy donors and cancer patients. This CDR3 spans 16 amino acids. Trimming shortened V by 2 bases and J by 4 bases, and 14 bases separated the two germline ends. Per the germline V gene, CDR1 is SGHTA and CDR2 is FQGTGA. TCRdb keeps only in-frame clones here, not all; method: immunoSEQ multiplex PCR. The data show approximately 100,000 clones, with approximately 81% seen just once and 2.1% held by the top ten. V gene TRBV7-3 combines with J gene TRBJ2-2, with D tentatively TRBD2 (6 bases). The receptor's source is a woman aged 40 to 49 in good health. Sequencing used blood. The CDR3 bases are TGTGCCAGCAGCTTACGGCCGGAGGGGAGCACCGGGGAGCTGTTTTTT. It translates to CASSLRPEGSTGELFF.